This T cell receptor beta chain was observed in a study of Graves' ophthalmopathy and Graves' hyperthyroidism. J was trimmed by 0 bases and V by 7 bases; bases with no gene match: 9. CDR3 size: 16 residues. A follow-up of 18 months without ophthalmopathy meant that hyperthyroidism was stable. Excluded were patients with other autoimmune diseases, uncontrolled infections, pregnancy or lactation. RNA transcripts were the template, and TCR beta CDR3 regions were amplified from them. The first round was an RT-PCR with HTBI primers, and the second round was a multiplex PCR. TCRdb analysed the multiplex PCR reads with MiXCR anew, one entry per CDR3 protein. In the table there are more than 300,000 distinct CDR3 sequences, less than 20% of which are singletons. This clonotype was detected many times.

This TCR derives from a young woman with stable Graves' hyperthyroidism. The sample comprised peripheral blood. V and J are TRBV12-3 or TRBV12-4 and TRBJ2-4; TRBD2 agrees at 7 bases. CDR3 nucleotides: TGTGCCAGCACCCTTAGCGGGCGGCTAGCCAAAAACATTCAGTACTTC. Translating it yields CASTLSGRLAKNIQYF.